This T cell receptor beta chain appears in the sequencing data of a study of liver allograft versus peripheral blood T cells. The wider study: Recipients' peripheral blood served as the comparator for T cell receptor repertoires in transplanted livers. Study-wide results and limits: As reported, T cell receptor repertoires inside liver allografts differed from those present in peripheral blood.

In TCRdb, the reads were re-called with MiXCR into one record per CDR3 protein. The sample records some 9,000 distinct CDR3 sequences, roughly 20% being singletons. CDR3 length equals 10 residues. Per germline, CDR1 SQVTM and CDR2 ANQGSEA. V gave up 6 bases and J gave up 1 base, with 3 bases separating them. Sample share makes this clonotype medium-sized. Its specificity is not known. The sequence came from a human patient who had a liver transplant. Some T cells may arise from the graft donor. The J gene is TRBJ1-1, the V gene TRBV29-1; D ambiguous. CDR3 protein: CSVQNTEAFF. CDR3 bases: TGCAGCGTCCAGAACACTGAAGCTTTCTTT.